The source of this TCR beta chain is a study of cytomegalovirus exposure and HLA in healthy donors (dated by TCRdb to the late 2010s). About the investigation overall: According to an earlier analysis of 587 of the donors, about 180 million T cells yielded 100 million or so unique TCR beta sequences and 276 Gb of sequence data. An early release that covered about 600 HLA-typed donors contained around 300 gigabases of sequencing data and some 87 million unique TCR sequences. Of the approximately 400 genotyped donors, 81% fell in the genetic ancestry cluster associated with self-reported Caucasian donors. The study was designed to test whether signatures of past pathogen exposure could be identified by cataloging public T cell receptors. The study used immunosequencing to profile the T cell repertoires of 670 or so subjects and linked those repertoires to cytomegalovirus serostatus. In addition to the first cohort of 500 to 850 subjects, a separate validation cohort of 130 or so different subjects was used. The study combined high-throughput TCR immunosequencing, statistical association of individual TCRs with disease status, and machine learning to predict cytomegalovirus infection status. To study patterns of TCR occurrence, a later analysis re-analyzed previously published TCR beta repertoires from hundreds of donors and added high-resolution HLA genotyping. Rather than using new phenotypic data, the later analysis identified candidate immune exposures from TCR beta sequences and from how often those sequences occurred across donors. An earlier analysis of several hundred of the donors applied high-throughput TCR beta sequencing to assess whether each TCR beta V gene segment acted as functional or pseudogenic. Alongside the repertoire data, information on donor age, sex, ethnicity and CMV serostatus was compiled. Genome-wide SNP genotypes for about 55% of the 666 donors were used in a later genetic analysis, which treated that subset as a discovery cohort. All discovery cohort repertoires had been generated on a single sequencing platform. HLA typing included class I and class II loci at four-digit resolution. The number of donors typed differed by locus, with about 620-630 for A, B, C, DRB1 and DQB1, 522 for DQA1, about 610 for DPA1, and some 440 for DPB1. Four or five DR-DQ haplotypes were handled as single units for association and clustering because linkage in the cohort was strong. Among 300 to 450 genotyped donors of the cohort, an average of about 240,000 unique TCR beta nucleotide sequences were sequenced per donor, around 20% of them non-productive. General conclusions and limits of the study: In the study, approximately 160 TCR beta chains were listed as associated with cytomegalovirus. V-gene and J-gene trimming of TCR beta chains was associated with a missense DCLRE1C variant in a later genetic analysis, and the association was replicated in an independent cohort. This cohort had only TCR beta chains sequenced, and the lack of alpha or paired-chain data limited which features could be detected. CMV serostatus was the only immune exposure information available for the cohort. A group of highly shared sequence variants was considered likely to be a technical artifact of the sequencing pipeline. Some IMGT-functional V segments, including TRBV6-2 and TRBV6-3, could not be told apart with the 87-base-pair reads, so those segments were excluded. Compared with equally common non-associated chains, HLA-associated TCR beta chains in a later analysis were more clonally expanded and had lower generation probabilities. Linkage disequilibrium might explain the correlated functional status among segregating V segments, but an unknown experimental factor could not be excluded. In a later analysis, 16,951 TCR beta sequences were associated with specific HLA alleles at a false discovery rate of 0.05. Over 15 rarely observed V segments, including chromosome 9 orphons, were excluded from the earlier analysis of several hundred of the donors because counts were too low. Roughly uniform sequencing depth across donors was assumed in presence/absence analyses, although this assumption may not hold. Several of the top co-occurrence clusters appeared to be linked to parvovirus B19, influenza, CMV and Epstein-Barr virus, according to a later analysis. HLA typing was unavailable for some donors at each locus, so association tests used only the typed subset. Across donors, most TCR sequences were observed very rarely, whereas some public TCRs were present in many individuals. According to the authors, the approach could potentially be generalized to other disease states and immunological phenotypes. A later analysis found that TCR association rates varied across HLA loci, with DRB1 alleles showing the most associated TCRs and HLA-C alleles the fewest. A later analysis found that most CMV-associated TCR beta chains appeared HLA-restricted, with HLA associations seemingly driven largely by CMV exposure. Assigning TCR associations to individual alleles was difficult when HLA alleles, especially DR and DQ, strongly co-occurred. Cytomegalovirus status was reported to be diagnosed by the classifier with high specificity and sensitivity in both the original and validation cohorts. According to a later genetic analysis, donors in an Asian-associated ancestry cluster had fewer N-insertions in productive TCRs than the approximately 710-donor mean. A further reported finding was that TCR beta sequences accurately predicted the HLA-A and HLA-B alleles for most subjects in the first cohort. A few of the identified cytomegalovirus-associated TCR beta chains were confirmed in vitro to be specific for cytomegalovirus antigens. Broadly in line with IMGT annotations, most TCR beta V segments showed up in productive rearrangements about 87% or about 30% of the time in an earlier analysis of roughly 590 of the donors.

The cohort was made up of 500 to 800 healthy bone marrow donors. At the time of sampling, all cohort members were nominally healthy, though unrecorded immune exposures were likely present. The donor was CMV seropositive and belonged to the group of around 300 seropositive cohort members. Every donor gave a peripheral blood sample, and the peripheral blood mononuclear cells from that sample were used for TCR beta sequencing. The Qiagen DNeasy Blood Extraction Kit was used to extract genomic DNA from the blood cell samples. Reading the germline V gene gives CDR1 MDHEN and CDR2 SYDVKM. The CDR3 has 14 amino acids, counting the end cysteine and phenylalanine. The entry retains the CDR3 DNA only, 42 bases that are in frame from base 1. V loses 3 bases, J loses 1 base, and the germline ends lie 9 bases apart. A word on this clone: Its target antigen remains unknown. Per-nucleotide qualities are absent, and no much larger clonotype sits a single base away.

The method behind the library was the immunoSEQ multiplex PCR assay. For the multiplex PCR, a mixture combining 60 forward primers for TCR Vbeta segments and 13 reverse primers for TCR Jbeta segments was used. The CDR3 region of rearranged TCR beta genes was amplified from genomic DNA with a multiplex PCR assay. Amplified TCR beta libraries were sequenced as 87-base-pair reads on the Illumina HiSeq System. In the source study's methods: A later analysis counted approximately 84 million unique TCR beta chains across the roughly 700 repertoires, and around 9.9 million of these chains were shared by at least two donors. A nearest-neighbor algorithm error-corrected the raw reads and collapsed the reads into unique sequences, merging closely related sequences to remove PCR and sequencing errors. CDR3 sequences were aligned to IMGT reference sequences to assign V, D and J gene segments. For a sequence to be retained, a match of at least six nucleotides was required to both a V gene segment and a J gene segment. Rearrangements were called productive when the CDR3 lacked stop codons and stayed in frame with V and J; all others were non-productive. Following IMGT convention, CDR3 was defined as the stretch from the second conserved V-encoded cysteine up to the conserved J-encoded phenylalanine. Sequences without an unambiguous match to a single V gene segment were excluded from the earlier analysis of approximately 560 of the donors. An earlier analysis of 587 of the donors called V segments functional above 56.7% productive rearrangements and segregating when the between-donor standard deviation exceeded 5%. A statistical classification framework was built to diagnose cytomegalovirus status from the catalog of TCR beta chain sequences. A later analysis assigned V and J genes by comparing TCR nucleotide sequences with IMGT/GENE-DB human TR gene sequences. Using the TCRdist pipeline, a later analysis assigned CDR3 sequences along with most-parsimonious VDJ recombination scenarios. A later analysis defined each TCR beta chain by its CDR3 amino acid sequence plus V-gene family, and excluded reads lacking a unique V-gene family. In a later analysis, nearly 600 highly shared, low-generation-probability nucleotide sequences were removed to address suspected cross-contamination and a sequencing artifact. In a later analysis, a clonal expansion index for each public chain was calculated from normalized within-repertoire ranks of inferred template counts. In a later analysis, generation probabilities were computed using a VDJ recombination model fitted to out-of-frame rearrangements, and the results were checked against IGoR. A later analysis scored TCR-TCR, TCR-HLA and TCR-CMV co-occurrence with hypergeometric tests, applying a repertoire-size bias correction to TCR pairs. A later analysis estimated false discovery rates by permuting HLA or CMV assignments 20 times. In a later analysis, co-occurring TCRs were grouped using DBSCAN, with TCRdist sequence similarity added in when clustering inside HLA-allele-positive subsets. Repertoires with fewer than 30,000 or more than 120,000 public chains, plus five repertoires with anomalous nucleotide sharing, were excluded from co-occurrence clustering. Held by TCRdb, this immuneACCESS table contains in-frame sequences only and omits some clones. Under half of the omission traces to an unresolved V gene where checked; the cause of the rest is unknown. V, J and clone size are those of that table, while D and trimming were read from the DNA. The table for this sample lists just under 95,000 clones; over 70% of them were counted only once. The ten top clones hold approximately 1.3% of the sample.

The rearranged chain carries TRBV28 and TRBJ1-2, with no confident D gene call. The origin of this receptor is a girl aged 2 to 10 in good health and CMV-seropositive. The material sequenced was PBMCs. The nucleotide sequence is TGTGCCAGCAGTTTTATCCCCGGTAACTATGGCTACACCTTC. Protein translation: CASSFIPGNYGYTF.